The rows below give T cell receptor beta chains drawn from one sample of a study of cytomegalovirus exposure and HLA in healthy donors. The protocol was immunoSEQ multiplex PCR, while the TCRdb copy is restricted to in-frame clones and leaves out a portion. In the table there are about 130,000 clones, approximately 72% of which are singletons. Sequencing was performed on PBMCs. The source of these receptors is a human donor in good health. The CDR3 runs from the conserved cysteine through the conserved F or W. Fields, in order: V gene, D gene, CDR3 protein. D genes are given only for firm matches.

v_call: TRBV7-6
d_call: TRBD1
cdr3_aa: CASSANNRGLFF

v_call: TRBV19
d_call: .
cdr3_aa: CASSIDNKVTDTQYF

v_call: TRBV19
d_call: .
cdr3_aa: CASSISRWDIQYF

v_call: TRBV19
d_call: .
cdr3_aa: CASSMGRGPNTEAFF

v_call: TRBV7-2
d_call: TRBD2
cdr3_aa: CASSFRLAGGLSYNEQFF

v_call: TRBV29-1
d_call: .
cdr3_aa: CSVDGLTDTQYF

v_call: TRBV7-6
d_call: .
cdr3_aa: CASSFRGTYEQYF

v_call: TRBV6-6
d_call: .
cdr3_aa: CASSATSKPHQETQYF

v_call: TRBV12-5
d_call: TRBD1
cdr3_aa: CASGLGTDHNEQFF

v_call: TRBV11-3
d_call: .
cdr3_aa: CASSRRQGVEQYF

v_call: TRBV2
d_call: .
cdr3_aa: CASSRDSGTPLHF

v_call: TRBV19
d_call: TRBD1
cdr3_aa: CASRRDRASSGANVLTF

v_call: TRBV2
d_call: TRBD1
cdr3_aa: CASSGQGGNTGELFF

v_call: TRBV10-1
d_call: .
cdr3_aa: CASSEASGSKINSPLHF

v_call: TRBV5-3
d_call: .
cdr3_aa: CARSLTGAEDTEAFF

v_call: TRBV28
d_call: .
cdr3_aa: CASSLVFEDSNYGYTF

v_call: TRBV19
d_call: TRBD2
cdr3_aa: CASSRVWLAGESIQYF

v_call: TRBV27
d_call: .
cdr3_aa: CASRNQGGGGDNQPQHF

v_call: TRBV9
d_call: .
cdr3_aa: CASSIRGGVGEAFF

v_call: TRBV19
d_call: .
cdr3_aa: CASSKSSSYEQYF

v_call: TRBV5-6
d_call: .
cdr3_aa: CASSERPGALQAFF

v_call: TRBV6-5
d_call: .
cdr3_aa: CASSYSRETQYF

v_call: TRBV6-1
d_call: TRBD2
cdr3_aa: CASSDTSGRDLVSSDTQYF

v_call: TRBV4-1
d_call: TRBD2
cdr3_aa: CASSQDAPISGGLRYEQYF

v_call: TRBV6-1
d_call: TRBD1
cdr3_aa: CASSQVTGTGTFQPQHF

v_call: TRBV11-2
d_call: .
cdr3_aa: CASSISYEQYF

v_call: TRBV4-2
d_call: TRBD1
cdr3_aa: CASSQEDRGNGNTIYF

v_call: TRBV6-4
d_call: .
cdr3_aa: CASSGLLNTEAFF

v_call: TRBV5-4
d_call: TRBD1
cdr3_aa: CATAGGQGKSRYEQYF

v_call: TRBV7-2
d_call: TRBD2
cdr3_aa: CASSRIAGITDTQYF

v_call: TRBV19
d_call: .
cdr3_aa: CASTLEQGGSGQPQHF

v_call: TRBV6-6
d_call: .
cdr3_aa: CASSRRQGNTGELFF

v_call: TRBV10-3
d_call: TRBD1
cdr3_aa: CAISEQGVDSPLHF

v_call: TRBV7-9
d_call: TRBD1
cdr3_aa: CASSPYPRQGQSYEQYF

v_call: TRBV27
d_call: .
cdr3_aa: CASSWGLNTGELFF

v_call: TRBV6-1
d_call: .
cdr3_aa: CASSEGQSWYGYTF

v_call: TRBV18
d_call: .
cdr3_aa: CASSLTDRHFSNQPQHF

v_call: TRBV19
d_call: .
cdr3_aa: CASNTALQGPQHF

v_call: TRBV11-2
d_call: TRBD1
cdr3_aa: CASSLDGTEQETQYF

v_call: TRBV30
d_call: .
cdr3_aa: CACSSGGYTF

v_call: TRBV6-5
d_call: .
cdr3_aa: CASSEAQGTEAFF

v_call: TRBV7-2
d_call: TRBD1
cdr3_aa: CASSLGQGAAGANVLTF

v_call: TRBV30
d_call: TRBD2
cdr3_aa: CAWSAVSGRTNEQFF

v_call: TRBV28
d_call: .
cdr3_aa: CASSLSSSTGELFF

v_call: TRBV19
d_call: TRBD1
cdr3_aa: CASSIRTAQGSYEQYF

v_call: TRBV6-1
d_call: .
cdr3_aa: CASRRATNTGELFF

v_call: TRBV6-1
d_call: .
cdr3_aa: CASGRRTVYNEQFF

v_call: TRBV28
d_call: TRBD1
cdr3_aa: CASSLTGYRGRERTEAFF